This T cell receptor beta chain was observed in a study of cytomegalovirus exposure and HLA in healthy donors. Study summary: A preliminary data release comprised tens of millions of unique TCRs obtained from HLA-typed donors. Study-level points and caveats: Indistinguishable V segments, including TRBV6-2 and TRBV6-3, were excluded. Earlier analysis found most TCR beta V segments productive about 87% or about 30% of the time. Altogether, 150 to 200 TCR beta chains were recorded as cytomegalovirus-associated.

Worth noting for this clone: No antigen is known for it.

V shed 3 bases, J shed 7 bases, and the junction held 6 bases outside the gene matches. Germline CDR1 WNHNN, CDR2 SYGVQD (reference sequence). This CDR3 is built from 14 residues. Amplification used 60 Vbeta primers and 13 Jbeta primers. TCRdb's copy holds only in-frame clones and misses some; the assay was immunoSEQ multiplex PCR. The data include around 210,000 clones; the top ten clones carry over 0.75%. The receptor comes from a woman aged 25 to 45 in good health and CMV-seropositive. Sequences were obtained from PBMCs. The J gene is TRBJ1-2, the V gene TRBV10-1, with 9 bases lining up with TRBD1. CDR3 residues: CASSERTGGVGYTF. DNA for the CDR3: TGCGCCAGCAGTGAACGAACAGGGGGCGTTGGCTACACCTTC.